The clone carrying this TCR beta chain was picked up many times. Its matching antigen is unknown. One end of the junction varies from germline; a read error may be responsible. Treg sorting used a CD4+CD25+CD127-/low gate. Study-wide findings and caveats: In terms of TCR gene usage, tumor memory CD4+ T cells clustered together with blood and lymph node memory CD4+ cells, as well as with lymph node naive CD4+ cells.

Germline CDR1 and CDR2: SQVTM and ANQGSEA. The CDR3 is 13 residues long. Full-length variable regions came from constant-region reverse primers plus semi-nested Nested Universal Primer A PCR. TCRdb called the 5' RACE reads again in MiXCR, with one record for every CDR3 protein. Found here are about 40,000 distinct CDR3 sequences, approximately 22% of them singletons; the top ten hold about 4%. The V gene is TRBV29-1, the J gene TRBJ2-7; D might be TRBD1 (6 bases). The sample comprised Tregs sorted from blood. This receptor was obtained from a female donor with breast cancer. The CDR3 DNA reads TGCAGCGTTTCTCCCAGGGGCTCCGACGAGCAGTACTTC. It specifies CSVSPRGSDEQYF.